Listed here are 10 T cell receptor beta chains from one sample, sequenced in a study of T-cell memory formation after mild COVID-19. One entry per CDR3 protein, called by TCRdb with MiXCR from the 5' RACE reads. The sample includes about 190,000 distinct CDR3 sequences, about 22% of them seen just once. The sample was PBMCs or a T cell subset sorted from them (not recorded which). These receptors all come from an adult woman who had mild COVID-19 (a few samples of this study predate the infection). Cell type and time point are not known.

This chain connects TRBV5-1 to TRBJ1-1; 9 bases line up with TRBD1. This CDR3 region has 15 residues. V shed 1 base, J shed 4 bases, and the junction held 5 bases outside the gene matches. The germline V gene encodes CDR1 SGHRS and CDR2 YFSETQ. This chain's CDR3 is CASSLHPGQGTEAFF. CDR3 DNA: TGCGCCAGCAGCTTGCATCCGGGACAGGGCACTGAAGCTTTCTTT.

The CDR3 spells CASSGPTRDTGELFF. The CDR3 nucleotides are TGTGCCAGCAGCGGGCCTACAAGGGACACCGGGGAGCTGTTTTTT. This chain connects TRBV7-9 to TRBJ2-2, with D unclear. Trimming took off 5 bases at V and 3 bases at J, with 13 bases between the two ends. Germline loops: CDR1 SEHNR, CDR2 FQNEAQ (reference sequence). The CDR3 extends over 15 amino acids.

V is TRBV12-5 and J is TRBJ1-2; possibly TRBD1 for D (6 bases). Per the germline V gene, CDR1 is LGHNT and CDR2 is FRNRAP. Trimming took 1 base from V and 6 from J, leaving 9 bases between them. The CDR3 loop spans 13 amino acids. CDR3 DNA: TGTGCTAGTGGTTTGGAGGGGGGCGATGGCTACACCTTC. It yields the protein CASGLEGGDGYTF.

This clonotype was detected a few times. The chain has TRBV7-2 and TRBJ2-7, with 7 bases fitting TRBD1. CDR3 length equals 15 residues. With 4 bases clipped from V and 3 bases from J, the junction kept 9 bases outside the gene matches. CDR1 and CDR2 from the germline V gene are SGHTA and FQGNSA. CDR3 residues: CASSWYRGEGYEQYF. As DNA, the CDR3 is TGTGCCAGCAGCTGGTACAGGGGAGAGGGCTACGAGCAGTACTTC.

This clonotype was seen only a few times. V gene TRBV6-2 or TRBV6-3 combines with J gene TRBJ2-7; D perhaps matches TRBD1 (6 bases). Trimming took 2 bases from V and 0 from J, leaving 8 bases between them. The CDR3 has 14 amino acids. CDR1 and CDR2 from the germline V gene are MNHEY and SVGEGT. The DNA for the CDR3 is TGTGCCAGCAGTTACGACAGGCTCTCCTACGAGCAGTACTTC. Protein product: CASSYDRLSYEQYF.

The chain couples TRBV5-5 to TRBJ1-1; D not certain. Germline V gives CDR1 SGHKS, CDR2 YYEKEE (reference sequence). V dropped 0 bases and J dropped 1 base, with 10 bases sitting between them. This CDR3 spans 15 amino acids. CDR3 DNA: TGTGCCAGCAGCTTGGCCCACCGGACGAACACTGAAGCTTTCTTT. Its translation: CASSLAHRTNTEAFF.

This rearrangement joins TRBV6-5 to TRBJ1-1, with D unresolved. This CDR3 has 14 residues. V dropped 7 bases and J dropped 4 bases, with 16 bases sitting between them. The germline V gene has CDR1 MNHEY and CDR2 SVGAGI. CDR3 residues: CASITNGWGTEAFF. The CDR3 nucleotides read TGTGCCAGCATTACTAATGGATGGGGCACTGAAGCTTTCTTT.

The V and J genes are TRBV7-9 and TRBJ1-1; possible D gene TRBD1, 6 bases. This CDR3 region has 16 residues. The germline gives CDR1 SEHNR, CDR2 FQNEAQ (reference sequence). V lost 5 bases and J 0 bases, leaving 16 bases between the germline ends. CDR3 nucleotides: TGTGCCAGCAGCCCTAGTAGGTGGGACATGAACACTGAAGCTTTCTTT. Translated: CASSPSRWDMNTEAFF.

CDR3 DNA: TGTGCCAGCAGTTACTCAAGGGGACAGCACAATCAGCCCCAGCATTTT. Translated: CASSYSRGQHNQPQHF. The chain links TRBV6-2 or TRBV6-3 to TRBJ1-5; 7 nucleotides align to TRBD1. The CDR3 loop spans 16 amino acids. The V gene end was trimmed by 0 bases and the J gene end by 3 bases; junction bases not matched to a gene: 5. Germline lookup yields CDR1 MNHEY and CDR2 SVGEGT.

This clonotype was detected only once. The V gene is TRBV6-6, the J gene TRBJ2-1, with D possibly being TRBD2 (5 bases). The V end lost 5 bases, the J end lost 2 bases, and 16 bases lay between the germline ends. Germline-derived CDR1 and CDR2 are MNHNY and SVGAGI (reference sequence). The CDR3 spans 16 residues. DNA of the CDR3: TGTGCCAGCAGTATCCCCGGGAAGGGCCCCTACAATGAGCAGTTCTTC. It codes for CASSIPGKGPYNEQFF.